The 32 T cell receptor beta chains reported below all come from one sample, sequenced in a study of CD8+CD57+ T cells in acquired aplastic anemia. Researchers used genomic DNA as the template to profile TCR beta VDJ and CDR3. TCRdb reprocessed the reads with MiXCR, giving one entry per CDR3 protein. The profile shows more than 150,000 distinct CDR3 sequences, less than 55% of them singletons. Sequencing was carried out using sorted CD4+, CD8+, or CD8+CD57+ T cells (not recorded which) from PBMCs. Every receptor here comes from a human donor in good health.

The chain employs TRBV7-2 and TRBJ1-1; 10 positions match TRBD1. Germline CDR1 and CDR2: SGHTA and FQGNSA. Trimming cost V 4 bases and J 4 bases; bases outside gene matches: 6. This CDR3 has 15 amino acids. The CDR3, as DNA: TGTGCCAGCAGCTCCAGGACAGGGGGTCGCACTGAAGCTTTCTTT. The encoded protein is CASSSRTGGRTEAFF. Together with reference TRBV7-2 and TRBJ1-1, the CDR3 gives the full variable domain: GAGVSQSPSNKVTEKGKDVELRCDPISGHTALYWYRQSLGQGLEFLIYFQGNSAPDKSGLPSDRFSAERTGGSVSTLTIQRTQQEDSAVYLCASSSRTGGRTEAFFGQGTRLTVV.

The chain combines TRBV7-8 with TRBJ2-7; TRBD2 matches at 8 bases. The CDR3 has 14 amino acids. Germline V lookup: CDR1 SGHVS, CDR2 FQNEAQ. The trim removed 4 bases at V and 6 bases at J, leaving 8 bases unmatched. CDR3 residues: CASSSVRGDSEQYF. The CDR3 nucleotides are TGTGCCAGCAGCTCCGTGCGGGGGGATTCCGAGCAGTACTTC.

The chain links TRBV9 to TRBJ2-2; either TRBD1 or TRBD2 may supply D (6 bases each). This CDR3 comprises 21 residues. V was cut by 3 bases and J by 0 bases, with 27 bases left in between. In germline, CDR1 is SGDLS, CDR2 YYNGEE. The CDR3 is CASSERTELSPGTPNTGELFF. The CDR3 nucleotides are TGTGCCAGCAGCGAACGGACAGAGCTTAGCCCCGGGACTCCGAACACCGGGGAGCTGTTTTTT. Supplemented by reference TRBV9 and TRBJ2-2, the full variable domain reads DSGVTQTPKHLITATGQRVTLRCSPRSGDLSVYWYQQSLDQGLQFLIQYYNGEERAKGNILERFSAQQFPDLHSELNLSSLELGDSALYFCASSERTELSPGTPNTGELFFGEGSRLTVL.

Worth noting for this clonotype: This clone may be a read error of a much larger clone one base away. The V call is TRBV9, the J call TRBJ2-3; D remains unclear. This CDR3 is built from 13 residues. Trimming took 3 bases from V and 5 from J, leaving 10 bases between them. Germline CDR1 is SGDLS and CDR2 is YYNGEE. The CDR3 sequence is CASSGTHRDTQYF. The CDR3 DNA is TGTGCCAGCAGCGGGACCCATAGAGATACGCAGTATTTT.

The chain is built from TRBV10-1 and TRBJ2-1; the D gene is possibly TRBD1 (6 bases). CDR3 length: 15 amino acids. The germline V and J ends were trimmed by 6 bases and 0 bases, with 12 bases remaining between them. Per the germline V gene, CDR1 is WNHNN and CDR2 is SYGVQD (reference sequence). The CDR3 reads CASSRGGSSYNEQFF. In DNA, the CDR3 is TGCGCCAGCAGCAGGGGTGGTAGCTCCTACAATGAGCAGTTCTTC.

This clonotype was found many times. V usage is TRBV25-1 and J usage is TRBJ1-4; D gene unclear. Germline V gene sequence: CDR1 MGHDK, CDR2 SYGVNS. The V gene lost 7 bases and the J gene lost 0 bases, with 18 bases spanning the gap. This CDR3 spans 17 amino acids. The CDR3 here is CASTEGGSGATNEKLFF. CDR3 coding DNA: TGTGCCAGCACCGAGGGAGGGTCAGGCGCAACTAATGAAAAACTGTTTTTT.

This chain joins TRBV5-1 and TRBJ1-5; D is unclear. The CDR3 contains 13 residues. CDR1 and CDR2 from the germline V gene are SGHRS and YFSETQ. The ends were cut back, 1 base at V and 4 bases at J, with 6 bases in the middle. The CDR3 spells CASSLRANQPQHF. The CDR3 DNA follows: TGCGCCAGCAGCTTGAGGGCTAATCAGCCCCAGCATTTT.

The V gene is TRBV25-1, the J gene TRBJ2-1, with 13 bases lining up with TRBD2. The germline CDR1 and CDR2 sequences are MGHDK and SYGVNS. The CDR3 has 16 residues. Trimming at V came to 5 bases and at J to 9 bases, leaving 10 bases not matched to a gene. The CDR3 protein is CASSPTWTSGSGEQFF. The CDR3 bases are TGTGCCAGCAGTCCAACATGGACTAGCGGGAGCGGTGAGCAGTTCTTC. Drawing the rest from reference TRBV25-1 and TRBJ2-1, the complete variable domain is EADIYQTPRYLVIGTGKKITLECSQTMGHDKMYWYQQDPGMELHLIHYSYGVNSTEKGDLSSESTVSRIRTEHFPLTLESARPSHTSQYLCASSPTWTSGSGEQFFGPGTRLTVL.

Worth noting for this clonotype: Its ends do not fully match the called genes, so a read error is possible. This chain uses TRBV7-9 with TRBJ2-7; D is unclear. CDR3 length: 12 amino acids. Germline CDR1 and CDR2: SEHNR and FQNEAQ (reference sequence). CDR3 protein: CASSLAYGEQYF. The CDR3 DNA reads as TGCGCCAGCAGCTTGGCGTACGGAGAGCAGTACTTC.

The V call is TRBV20-1, the J call TRBJ1-2, with unresolved D. The V end lost 5 bases, the J end lost 5 bases, and 6 bases lay between the germline ends. The CDR3 sequence is 10 residues long. CDR1 DFQATT and CDR2 SNEGSKA come from the germline V gene (reference sequence). This chain's CDR3 is CSAYGYGYTF. DNA of the CDR3: TGCAGTGCTTACGGGTATGGCTACACCTTC.

This clonotype was counted at least ten times. The V call is TRBV19, the J call TRBJ2-5; 9 nucleotides line up with TRBD1. Looked up from germline, CDR1 is LNHDA and CDR2 is SQIVND (reference sequence). This CDR3 has 13 residues. Trimming took 6 bases from V and 4 from J; bases not matched to a gene: 3. This CDR3 reads CASSQTGGETQYF. In nucleotides, the CDR3 is TGTGCCAGTAGCCAGACAGGGGGAGAGACCCAGTACTTC.

This clonotype was seen only a few times. V usage is TRBV7-9 and J usage is TRBJ2-7; D possibly uses TRBD1 or TRBD2 (6 bases each). The ends were cut back, 7 bases at V and 5 bases at J, with 12 bases in the middle. Germline V gene lookup returns CDR1 SEHNR and CDR2 FQNEAQ (reference sequence). The CDR3 contains 12 residues. Here the CDR3 DNA reads TGTGCCAGCAACAAGGGGGGCAACGAGCAGTACTTC. Protein product: CASNKGGNEQYF. Variable domain in full (rest from reference TRBV7-9 and TRBJ2-7): DTGVSQNPRHKITKRGQNVTFRCDPISEHNRLYWYRQTLGQGPEFLTYFQNEAQLEKSRLLSDRFSAERPKGSFSTLEIQRTEQGDSAMYLCASNKGGNEQYFGPGTRLTVT.

This clonotype was counted many times. This chain links TRBV12-3 or TRBV12-4 with TRBJ2-1, with D unclear. V lost 5 bases and J 7 bases, leaving 9 bases between the germline ends. The CDR3 consists of 12 residues. The CDR3 loop reads CASSPNWNEQFF. The DNA of the CDR3 is TGTGCCAGCAGTCCAAATTGGAATGAGCAGTTCTTC.

The sample holds a few counts of this clonotype. CDR3 sequence: CATHRDSNSPLHF. DNA for the CDR3: TGTGCCACCCACCGGGACAGCAATTCACCCCTCCACTTT. The V call is TRBV10-3, the J call TRBJ1-6; 7 bases match TRBD1. Losses at the gene ends were 10 bases for V and 7 bases for J; bases not matched to a gene: 7. This CDR3 is 13 amino acids long. In germline, CDR1 is ENHRY, CDR2 SYGVKD.

The V gene is TRBV9, the J gene TRBJ1-1; D is possibly TRBD1 (6 bases). V dropped 2 bases and J dropped 0 bases, with 11 bases sitting between them. The CDR3 consists of 15 residues. The V gene's germline CDR1 is SGDLS and CDR2 YYNGEE. The CDR3 spells CASSVLTGLNTEAFF. CDR3 DNA sequence: TGTGCCAGCAGCGTCCTAACAGGGTTGAACACTGAAGCTTTCTTT.

The CDR3 DNA reads as TGTGCCAGCAGCCCTGGACTCTTCTCCTACGAGCAGTACTTC. It codes for CASSPGLFSYEQYF. The genes are TRBV11-3 and TRBJ2-7; TRBD2 might be the D (5 bases). Germline loops: CDR1 SGHNT, CDR2 YENEEA. Trimming removed 5 bases at V and 0 bases at J, with 11 bases between. This CDR3 comprises 14 residues.

This clonotype was counted a few times. The chain uses TRBV7-3 and TRBJ1-2; D possibly corresponds to TRBD1 (5 bases). There are 13 residues in the CDR3. Trimming took 4 bases from V and 8 from J, leaving 14 bases between them. Germline V gene data show CDR1 as SGHTA and CDR2 as FQGTGA. The CDR3 spells CASSSYVDTGYTF. The CDR3 nucleotides read TGTGCCAGCAGCTCTTACGTGGACACCGGCTACACCTTC.

In this sample, this clonotype turned up many times. V and J are TRBV6-1 and TRBJ2-7, with D possibly TRBD1 on 6 matching bases. CDR3 length equals 11 residues. CDR1 and CDR2 (germline): MNHNS, SASEGT. The V end was cut by 6 bases, the J end by 6 bases, with 9 bases between. The CDR3 spells CASSQGGEQYF. CDR3 bases: TGTGCCAGCAGCCAAGGGGGCGAGCAGTACTTC.

The J gene is TRBJ2-5, the V gene TRBV2, with TRBD2 identical over 8 bases. Germline V lookup: CDR1 SNHLY, CDR2 FYNNEI. The CDR3 spans 14 residues. J was trimmed by 5 bases and V by 5 bases; bases with no gene match: 7. CDR3: CASSMGTSIETQYF. The CDR3 DNA is TGTGCCAGCAGTATGGGGACTAGTATCGAGACCCAGTACTTC.

This chain connects TRBV24-1 to TRBJ1-1; TRBD1 matches 7 bases. The junction had 1 base not matched to a gene; V was cut back by 4 bases and J by 0 bases. CDR3 size: 14 residues. Germline lookup yields CDR1 KGHDR and CDR2 SFDVKD. The CDR3 nucleotides read TGTGCCACCAGTGAGGGGACAGTGAACACTGAAGCTTTCTTT. It encodes CATSEGTVNTEAFF.

In its sample, this clonotype was seen a few times. The J gene is TRBJ2-5, the V gene TRBV18; possibly TRBD1 for D (5 bases). The CDR3 is 15 residues long. Germline V gives CDR1 KGHSH, CDR2 LQKENI. Trimming stripped 0 bases from V and 2 bases from J, with 10 bases between. DNA for the CDR3: TGTGCCAGCTCACCACCAGGACACGAACAAGAGACCCAGTACTTC. Residues: CASSPPGHEQETQYF.

As regards this clonotype: A much larger clone differs by one base, so this may be a read error. The rearrangement uses TRBV3-1 and TRBJ2-7; possible D gene TRBD1, 5 bases. There are 13 residues in the CDR3. The germline V gene has CDR1 LGHDT and CDR2 YNNKEL (reference sequence). Between the trimmed V and J ends, which lost 5 bases and 7 bases, there was a span of 15 bases. CDR3 amino acids: CASSLHGAGEQYF. The CDR3 DNA reads as TGTGCCAGCAGCTTACATGGGGCCGGGGAGCAGTACTTC.

This clonotype was recorded at least ten times. This chain links TRBV20-1 with TRBJ1-1, with D uncertain. Germline CDR1 reads DFQATT; CDR2 reads SNEGSKA (reference sequence). The CDR3 is made up of 12 amino acids. V was clipped by 3 bases and J by 1 base, with 6 bases between them. CDR3 in amino acids: CSASPTNTEAFF. CDR3 DNA: TGCAGTGCTAGTCCCACGAACACTGAAGCTTTCTTT.

The chain uses TRBV4-3 and TRBJ2-1, with 9 bases that match TRBD2. CDR1 is LGHNA, CDR2 YSLEER, per germline. The CDR3 sequence is 16 residues long. V was pared by 1 base and J by 1 base, with 2 bases of the junction left unmatched. The CDR3 sequence: CASSQVAGASYNEQFF. CDR3 sequence (DNA): TGCGCCAGCAGCCAAGTAGCGGGAGCGTCCTACAATGAGCAGTTCTTC.

There are many counts of this clonotype. The chain is built from TRBV9 and TRBJ1-1; D uncertain. Germline V gene data show CDR1 as SGDLS and CDR2 as YYNGEE. Trimming left V 1 base short and J 1 base short, with 5 bases between. The CDR3 is 13 amino acids. The chain's CDR3 is CASSVHQNTEAFF. CDR3 DNA sequence: TGTGCCAGCAGCGTACATCAGAACACTGAAGCTTTCTTT. Looking up the rest from reference TRBV9 and TRBJ1-1 gives the full variable domain: DSGVTQTPKHLITATGQRVTLRCSPRSGDLSVYWYQQSLDQGLQFLIQYYNGEERAKGNILERFSAQQFPDLHSELNLSSLELGDSALYFCASSVHQNTEAFFGQGTRLTVV.

In its sample, this clonotype was seen a few times. Just one base apart from a much larger clone, this may be a read error. V usage is TRBV7-9 and J usage is TRBJ2-7, with D maybe TRBD2 (6 bases). The CDR3 has 11 residues. Germline values: CDR1 SEHNR, CDR2 FQNEAQ (reference sequence). CDR3 residues: CASSVDYGQYF. CDR3 nucleotides: TGTGCCAGCAGTGTGGACTACGGGCAGTACTTC.

This clonotype was seen repeatedly, ten times or more. The chain couples TRBV7-9 to TRBJ2-1, with unresolved D. Trimming took off 5 bases at V and 10 bases at J, with 18 bases between the two ends. Germline loops: CDR1 SEHNR, CDR2 FQNEAQ (reference sequence). The CDR3 has 14 residues. CDR3 nucleotide sequence: TGTGCCAGCAGCCTCCGGGCATACAAAGGGGAGCAGTTCTTC. It is translated as CASSLRAYKGEQFF. Supplemented by reference TRBV7-9 and TRBJ2-1, the full variable domain reads DTGVSQNPRHKITKRGQNVTFRCDPISEHNRLYWYRQTLGQGPEFLTYFQNEAQLEKSRLLSDRFSAERPKGSFSTLEIQRTEQGDSAMYLCASSLRAYKGEQFFGPGTRLTVL.

V gene TRBV11-2 combines with J gene TRBJ2-1, with D tentatively TRBD1 (5 bases). The CDR3 extends over 16 amino acids. Trimming removed 4 bases at V and 4 bases at J, with 17 bases between. Germline CDR1 and CDR2: SGHAT and FQNNGV. In DNA, the CDR3 is TGTGCCAGCAGCTCCCTGTGGGGCGATAAGTACAATGAGCAGTTCTTC. Encoded protein: CASSSLWGDKYNEQFF.

This clonotype was recorded once. V gene TRBV10-1 combines with J gene TRBJ2-1; tentatively, D is TRBD1 (6 bases). Germline V gene lookup returns CDR1 WNHNN and CDR2 SYGVQD (reference sequence). The CDR3 is made up of 16 amino acids. V lost 3 bases to trimming and J lost 3 bases, with 15 bases between them. The CDR3 reads CASSDQQGSNYNEQFF. Here the CDR3 DNA reads TGCGCCAGCAGTGACCAACAGGGATCGAACTACAATGAGCAGTTCTTC.

The genes are TRBV30 and TRBJ1-1, with D possibly matching TRBD1 (5 bases). Germline-derived CDR1 and CDR2 are GTSNPN and SVGIG (reference sequence). V was trimmed by 2 bases and J by 1 base, leaving 14 bases between them. The CDR3 runs to 15 residues. The CDR3 nucleotides read TGTGCCTGGAGTACCCGAGGGACGGGGAACACTGAAGCTTTCTTT. This codes for CAWSTRGTGNTEAFF.

This clonotype has at least ten counts. The chain recombines TRBV20-1 with TRBJ1-4; D gene uncertain. The germline V gene has CDR1 DFQATT and CDR2 SNEGSKA (reference sequence). This CDR3 spans 14 amino acids. The ends were cut back, 0 bases at V and 5 bases at J, with 10 bases in the middle. This CDR3 is CSARDWARNEKLFF. The CDR3 nucleotides are TGCAGTGCTAGAGATTGGGCCCGGAATGAAAAACTGTTTTTT.

The V call is TRBV15, the J call TRBJ2-6; a weak D match, TRBD2 (6 bases). The V and J ends lost 0 bases and 4 bases respectively, with 19 bases between them. The CDR3 has 19 amino acids. CDR1 is LNHNV, CDR2 YYDKDF, per germline (reference sequence). Here the CDR3 reads CATSRERGTGGPGANVLTF. The CDR3, as DNA: TGTGCCACCAGCAGAGAGAGAGGTACAGGAGGGCCCGGGGCCAACGTCCTGACTTTC.